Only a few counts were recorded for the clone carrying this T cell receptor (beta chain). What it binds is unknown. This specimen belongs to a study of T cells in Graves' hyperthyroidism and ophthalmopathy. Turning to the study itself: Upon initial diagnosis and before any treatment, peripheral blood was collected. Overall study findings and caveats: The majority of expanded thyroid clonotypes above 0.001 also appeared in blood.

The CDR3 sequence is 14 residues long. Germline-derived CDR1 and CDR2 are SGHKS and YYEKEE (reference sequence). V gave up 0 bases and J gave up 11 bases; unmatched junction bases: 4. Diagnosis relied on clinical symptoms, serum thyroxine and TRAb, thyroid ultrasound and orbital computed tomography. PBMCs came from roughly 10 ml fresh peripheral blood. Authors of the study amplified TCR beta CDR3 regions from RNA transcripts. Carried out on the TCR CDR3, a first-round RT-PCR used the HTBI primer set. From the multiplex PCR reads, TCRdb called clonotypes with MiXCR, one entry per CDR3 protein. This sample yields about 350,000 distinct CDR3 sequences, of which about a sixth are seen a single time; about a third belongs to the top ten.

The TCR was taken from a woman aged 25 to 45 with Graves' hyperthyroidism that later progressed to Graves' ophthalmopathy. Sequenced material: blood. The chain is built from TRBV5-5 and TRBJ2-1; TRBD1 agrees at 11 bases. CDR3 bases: TGTGCCAGCAGCTTGGTTGGGACAGGGGGTCAGCAGTTCTTC. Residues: CASSLVGTGGQQFF.